The clone carrying this TCR beta chain was seen only a few times. This entry comes from a study of CD8 T cells in ankylosing spondylitis. TCRdb reprocessed the 5' RACE reads with MiXCR, giving one entry per CDR3 protein. The sample shows approximately 350,000 distinct CDR3 sequences, 20% of them seen only once. V shed 5 bases, J shed 6 bases, and the junction held 4 bases outside the gene matches. This CDR3 has 12 amino acids. The rearrangement links TRBV12-3 or TRBV12-4 to TRBJ2-7, with 7 bases fitting TRBD1. The sequenced sample was blood, either unsorted or a sorted T cell fraction (not recorded which). This TCR came from a male donor with ankylosing spondylitis or in good health (not recorded which). CDR3 DNA: TGTGCCAGCAGTAATACAGGGGTCGAGCAGTACTTC. It translates to CASSNTGVEQYF.